This TCR beta chain was identified in a study of beta chain features in type 1 diabetes. After removal of 6 bases from V and 3 bases from J, the junction contained 4 bases not matched to a gene. Germline lookup yields CDR1 KGHSH and CDR2 LQKENI. The CDR3 sequence is 13 residues long. What was sequenced were expressed TCRB transcripts, since all of the isolated RNA had been reverse transcribed. Produced via immunoSEQ multiplex PCR; TCRdb's table is partial and in-frame only. The table records approximately 84,000 clones, 25% to 35% of them present only once. The sequenced sample was stem cell memory CD4+ T cells from blood. This clonotype was sampled from a woman between 18 and 30 years old in good health. The chain is built from TRBV18 and TRBJ1-1; 7 nucleotides align to TRBD1. CDR3 sequence reads: CASSPQGDTEAFF. The CDR3 coding sequence is TGTGCCAGCTCTCCTCAGGGGGACACTGAAGCTTTCTTT.